One and the same sample provided the 22 T cell receptor beta chains below, sequenced in a study of blood T cell repertoires in COVID-19. The protocol was immunoSEQ multiplex PCR, while the TCRdb copy is restricted to in-frame clones and leaves out a portion. The profile covers under 450,000 clones, with 80% to 90% appearing a single time and 1.3% taken by the ten largest. What was sequenced was PBMCs or T cells enriched from blood (not recorded which). These receptors came from a man in his thirties or forties who had recovered from COVID-19.

V usage is TRBV18 and J usage is TRBJ1-2, with TRBD1 as a possible D gene (6 bases). Germline V lookup: CDR1 KGHSH, CDR2 LQKENI. The V end lost 2 bases, the J end lost 4 bases, and 14 bases lay between the germline ends. The CDR3 is made up of 15 amino acids. CDR3 sequence (DNA): TGTGCCAGCTCACCAGGGTTACAGGGCGCCTATGGCTACACCTTC. As protein: CASSPGLQGAYGYTF.

The chain joins TRBV11-2 to TRBJ1-1, with no clear D. V was shortened by 3 bases and J by 1 base, with 18 bases between the two germline ends. Germline values: CDR1 SGHAT, CDR2 FQNNGV. This CDR3 has 17 amino acids. CDR3 in DNA: TGTGCCAGCAGCTTCCCGGCAGGCTTACTGCGGAACACTGAAGCTTTCTTT. It translates to CASSFPAGLLRNTEAFF.

V and J are TRBV6-5 and TRBJ2-4, with D perhaps matching TRBD2 (6 bases). Trimming cost V 3 bases and J 5 bases, with 17 bases left between them. The CDR3 runs 16 residues. Germline values: CDR1 MNHEY, CDR2 SVGAGI. DNA of the CDR3: TGTGCCAGCAGTTATGTAGCGGCCCAGGGAGAAAACATTCAGTACTTC. It encodes CASSYVAAQGENIQYF.

The V and J genes are TRBV5-1 and TRBJ1-2; weak D call: TRBD1 (5 bases). Germline CDR1 SGHRS, CDR2 YFSETQ. CDR3 length: 12 amino acids. V was cut by 5 bases and J by 3 bases, with 8 bases left in between. The CDR3 loop is CASRDTDYGYTF. DNA for the CDR3: TGCGCCAGCAGGGACACCGACTATGGCTACACCTTC.

This sequence joins TRBV6-4 and TRBJ2-7, with D possibly being TRBD1 (5 bases). Between the trimmed V and J ends, which lost 4 bases and 4 bases, there was a span of 8 bases. Germline V CDR1 and CDR2: MRHNA, SNTAGT. The CDR3 runs 12 residues. The CDR3: CASSGQGYEQYF. The DNA of the CDR3 is TGTGCCAGCAGTGGGCAGGGTTACGAGCAGTACTTC.

The chain carries TRBV7-9 and TRBJ2-5, with D perhaps TRBD2 (6 bases). This CDR3 comprises 17 residues. V was pared by 5 bases and J by 2 bases, with 21 bases between. CDR1 is SEHNR, CDR2 FQNEAQ, per germline (reference sequence). The CDR3 DNA follows: TGTGCCAGCAGCCCTCTCGGCGGGGCCACCCCTCAAGAGACCCAGTACTTC. Translating gives CASSPLGGATPQETQYF.

The J gene is TRBJ1-2, the V gene TRBV6-5; D gene unclear. The CDR3 totals 13 residues. Germline CDR1 MNHEY, CDR2 SVGAGI. Trimming stripped 6 bases from V and 8 bases from J, with 16 bases between. CDR3 sequence: CASRTEASGGYTF. CDR3 sequence (DNA): TGTGCCAGCAGAACTGAAGCGTCTGGAGGCTACACCTTC.

The chain is built from TRBV5-5 and TRBJ2-1; 7 bases are shared with TRBD1. J lost 16 bases, V lost 0 bases, and 7 bases had no gene match. CDR3 size: 12 residues. Germline V gene data show CDR1 as SGHKS and CDR2 as YYEKEE (reference sequence). The DNA for the CDR3 is TGTGCCAGCAGCTTGGAGGAGACAGGGAGCTTCTTC. Translated: CASSLEETGSFF.

The chain combines TRBV5-5 with TRBJ2-5; D is possibly TRBD1 (6 bases). The length of the CDR3 is 15 residues. Germline V gene data show CDR1 as SGHKS and CDR2 as YYEKEE (reference sequence). Trimming removed 4 bases from V and 0 bases from J, with 13 bases in between. The DNA for the CDR3 is TGTGCCAGCAGCCAGGGACACGGGTACCAAGAGACCCAGTACTTC. Translation: CASSQGHGYQETQYF. Based on the CDR3 plus reference TRBV5-5 and TRBJ2-5, the full variable domain is DAGVTQSPTHLIKTRGQQVTLRCSPISGHKSVSWYQQVLGQGPQFIFQYYEKEERGRGNFPDRFSARQFPNYSSELNVNALLLGDSALYLCASSQGHGYQETQYFGPGTRLLVL.

The rearrangement uses TRBV7-9 and TRBJ2-7, with TRBD2 matching 7 bases. This CDR3 spans 14 amino acids. CDR1 is SEHNR and CDR2 is FQNEAQ in the germline V gene (reference sequence). V lost 5 bases, J lost 2 bases, and 6 bases stayed unmatched. CDR3 bases: TGTGCCAGCAGCCGGGAGGTTTGGCCCTACGAGCAGTACTTC. Translated: CASSREVWPYEQYF.

The J gene is TRBJ2-3, the V gene TRBV4-3, with 13 bases lining up with TRBD2. The CDR3 extends over 17 amino acids. Germline lookup yields CDR1 LGHNA and CDR2 YSLEER. The ends lost 5 bases at V and 2 bases at J; junction bases unmatched: 7. The CDR3 sequence is CASSGWTSGGYTDTQYF. Here the CDR3 DNA reads TGCGCCAGCAGCGGCTGGACTAGCGGGGGCTACACAGATACGCAGTATTTT.

The J gene is TRBJ2-7, the V gene TRBV7-2; possibly TRBD2 for D (6 bases). The V end was cut by 5 bases, the J end by 0 bases, with 14 bases between. Per the germline V gene, CDR1 is SGHTA and CDR2 is FQGNSA. The CDR3 is made up of 15 amino acids. CDR3 in amino acids: CASSEGLASSYEQYF. In DNA, the CDR3 is TGTGCCAGCAGCGAGGGACTTGCTAGCTCCTACGAGCAGTACTTC.

V gene TRBV10-3 combines with J gene TRBJ2-2; TRBD2 might be the D (6 bases). The germline V and J ends were trimmed by 6 bases and 4 bases, with 9 bases remaining between them. This CDR3 is 13 amino acids long. Germline CDR1 is ENHRY and CDR2 is SYGVKD. The CDR3 is CAISPGGTGELFF. The CDR3 DNA reads as TGTGCCATCAGCCCCGGGGGCACCGGGGAGCTGTTTTTT.

V and J are TRBV5-5 and TRBJ2-7; D unresolved. Germline V CDR1 and CDR2: SGHKS, YYEKEE (reference sequence). This CDR3 comprises 12 residues. The V end was cut by 4 bases, the J end by 1 base, with 6 bases between. The DNA for the CDR3 is TGTGCCAGCAGCATACAGTCCTACGAGCAGTACTTC. Its translation is CASSIQSYEQYF.

The DNA of the CDR3 is TGTGCCACCAGTGAGGCAGATCAGCCCCAGCATTTT. This sequence encodes CATSEADQPQHF. The chain carries TRBV24-1 and TRBJ1-5; D is ambiguous. V lost 4 bases, J lost 5 bases, and 5 bases lay in between. The CDR3 contains 12 residues. CDR1 and CDR2 (germline): KGHDR, SFDVKD.

This clone occurred a few times. The rearrangement uses TRBV14 and TRBJ2-3; no firm D call. CDR1 is SGHDN, CDR2 FVKESK, per germline. Trimming removed 4 bases at V and 1 base at J, with 9 bases between. CDR3 length: 14 residues. The CDR3 spells CASSPPSGTDTQYF. The CDR3 region has the DNA TGTGCCAGCAGCCCCCCGTCTGGCACAGATACGCAGTATTTT.

The chain has TRBV29-1 and TRBJ1-3; 9 bases fit TRBD1. The germline V gene has CDR1 SQVTM and CDR2 ANQGSEA. V lost 6 bases to trimming and J lost 5 bases; unmatched junction nucleotides: 5. This CDR3 spans 13 amino acids. In nucleotides, the CDR3 is TGCAGCGTGTCGGGACAGGGTAGAAACACCATATATTTT. It yields the protein CSVSGQGRNTIYF.

This chain uses TRBV20-1 with TRBJ2-1; TRBD2 agrees at 9 bases. Germline V gene data show CDR1 as DFQATT and CDR2 as SNEGSKA (reference sequence). The J segment lost 10 bases and the V segment lost 3 bases, leaving 10 bases of the junction unmatched. CDR3 size: 14 residues. The CDR3 region is CSASVQRGAGEQFF. The CDR3 nucleotides read TGCAGTGCTAGTGTCCAGCGGGGGGCTGGGGAGCAGTTCTTC.

V usage is TRBV9 and J usage is TRBJ2-6, with 8 bases identical to TRBD1. The CDR3 is 19 amino acids. Germline-derived CDR1 and CDR2 are SGDLS and YYNGEE. V was pared by 2 bases and J by 0 bases, with 10 bases of the junction left unmatched. CDR3 in amino acids: CASSVVSGGKHSGANVLTF. The CDR3, as DNA: TGTGCCAGCAGCGTCGTCTCAGGGGGCAAACACTCTGGGGCCAACGTCCTGACTTTC.

The chain has TRBV27 and TRBJ2-1, with 9 positions matching TRBD2. The V segment lost 9 bases and the J segment 3 bases; nucleotides outside the gene matches: 6. CDR1 is MNHEY, CDR2 SMNVEV, per germline (reference sequence). The CDR3 runs 14 residues. CDR3 sequence (DNA): TGTGCCAGTGGGATAGCGGGGGACTACAATGAGCAGTTCTTC. Protein product: CASGIAGDYNEQFF.

This sequence joins TRBV10-3 and TRBJ1-6; no firm D call. This CDR3 has 16 amino acids. The germline CDR1 and CDR2 sequences are ENHRY and SYGVKD. V lost 7 bases, J lost 4 bases, and 17 bases lay in between. The CDR3 spells CAITVDPPGYNSPLHF. The CDR3 nucleotides are TGTGCCATCACCGTGGACCCTCCGGGGTATAATTCACCCCTCCACTTT.

J is TRBJ2-7 and V is TRBV19, with D possibly TRBD1 on 6 matching bases. Germline assignment: CDR1 LNHDA and CDR2 SQIVND (reference sequence). The CDR3 length is 16 residues. V was shortened by 0 bases and J by 3 bases, with 15 bases between the two germline ends. CDR3 in amino acids: CASSIEAGALVYEQYF. For the CDR3, the DNA is TGTGCCAGTAGTATAGAGGCAGGGGCGCTTGTCTACGAGCAGTACTTC.